This T cell receptor beta chain was sequenced during a study of T cell responses to AZD1222 COVID-19 vaccine. Trimming at V came to 0 bases and at J to 7 bases, leaving 4 bases not matched to a gene. Germline values: CDR1 SGHRS, CDR2 YFSETQ. The CDR3 totals 15 residues. As concerns this clone: Its antigen remains unidentified.

Study conclusions and caveats: Vaccine-related CD4 TCRs covered spike, predominating at 160-218 and 743-854. Among AZD1222 vaccinees, only six were seropositive at baseline.

Clones were sequenced by immunoSEQ multiplex PCR, and TCRdb holds only the in-frame ones, with some missing. The repertoire holds over 100,000 clones, with roughly nine tenths as singletons. The rearrangement joins TRBV5-1 to TRBJ1-6; 7 bases are shared with TRBD1. Source: peripheral blood, taken on day 0 of AZD1222 vaccination. The origin of this receptor is an adult in good health. The CDR3 loop reads CASSLAGDRNSPLHF. CDR3 coding DNA: TGCGCCAGCAGCTTGGCCGGGGACAGAAATTCACCCCTCCACTTT.